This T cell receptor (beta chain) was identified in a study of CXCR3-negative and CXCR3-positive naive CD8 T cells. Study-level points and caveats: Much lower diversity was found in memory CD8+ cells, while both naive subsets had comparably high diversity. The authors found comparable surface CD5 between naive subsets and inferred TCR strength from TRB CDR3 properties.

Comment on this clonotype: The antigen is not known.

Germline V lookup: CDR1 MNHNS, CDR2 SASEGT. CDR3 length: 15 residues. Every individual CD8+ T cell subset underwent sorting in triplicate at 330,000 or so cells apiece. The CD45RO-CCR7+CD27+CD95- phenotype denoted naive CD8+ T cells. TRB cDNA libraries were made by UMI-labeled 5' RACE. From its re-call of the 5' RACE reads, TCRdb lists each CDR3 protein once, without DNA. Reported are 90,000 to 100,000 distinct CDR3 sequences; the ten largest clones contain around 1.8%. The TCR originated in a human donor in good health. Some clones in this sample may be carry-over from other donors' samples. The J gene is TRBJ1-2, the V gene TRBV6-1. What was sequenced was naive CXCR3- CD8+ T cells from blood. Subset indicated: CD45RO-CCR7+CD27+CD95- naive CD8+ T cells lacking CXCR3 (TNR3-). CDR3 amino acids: CASSEEAEAGYGYTF.